A selection of T cell receptor beta chains follows, all from one sample in a study of shared clonotypes between healthy human individuals. Profiled with immunoSEQ multiplex PCR; TCRdb holds only in-frame clones, not every one. The sample has about 2,200,000 clones, approximately 94% seen once. Specimen: naive CD8+ T cells from PBMCs. These receptors originate from a man aged 18 to 35 in good health. Some clones in this sample may be carry-over from other donors' samples. Both conserved end residues are part of each CDR3. The D gene is left open where the match is weak. Only part of the rows carry a size: once, few, many, or a class if the clone is expanded.

clone size	V gene	J gene	D gene	CDR3 protein	CDR3 DNA
NA	TRBV2	TRBJ2-7	TRBD2	CASSPGLADYEQYF	TGTGCCAGCAGCCCGGGACTAGCGGACTACGAGCAGTACTTC
NA	TRBV5-1	TRBJ2-5	NA	CASSQITMAGTETQYF	TGCGCCAGCAGCCAGATCACAATGGCGGGAACTGAGACCCAGTACTTC
NA	TRBV9	TRBJ1-2	TRBD1	CASSVGQGASYGYTF	TGTGCCAGCAGCGTAGGACAGGGGGCCTCCTATGGCTACACCTTC
NA	TRBV9	TRBJ2-1	NA	CASSAGTYNEQFF	TGTGCCAGCAGCGCTGGGACCTACAATGAGCAGTTCTTC
few	TRBV6-1	TRBJ2-1	NA	CASRNLPKRYNEQFF	TGTGCCAGCAGAAACCTACCGAAGAGATACAATGAGCAGTTCTTC
NA	TRBV25-1	TRBJ1-2	NA	CASRPGDFYGYTF	TGTGCCAGCAGGCCAGGGGATTTCTATGGCTACACCTTC
NA	TRBV2	TRBJ1-1	NA	CASSGTATEAFF	TGTGCCAGCAGTGGGACAGCCACTGAAGCTTTCTTT
NA	TRBV27	TRBJ2-6	TRBD2	CASSSKTSGGSSGANVLTF	TGTGCCAGCAGTTCAAAGACTAGCGGGGGGAGCTCTGGGGCCAACGTCCTGACTTTC
NA	TRBV27	TRBJ1-5	NA	CASSPGLGSLRPQHF	TGTGCCAGCAGTCCGGGGTTAGGGAGCTTAAGGCCCCAGCATTTT
once	TRBV7-6	TRBJ2-1	NA	CASSNRVSGQPKRVHNEQFF	TGTGCCAGCAGTAATCGTGTATCAGGACAGCCAAAAAGGGTCCACAATGAGCAGTTCTTC
few	TRBV6-5	TRBJ1-2	NA	CASSYVGANYGYTF	TGTGCCAGCAGTTACGTGGGGGCTAACTATGGCTACACCTTC
NA	TRBV7-9	TRBJ2-7	TRBD2	CATNLRSGDPYEQYF	TGTGCCACCAACTTGAGGAGCGGGGATCCCTACGAGCAGTACTTC
NA	TRBV4-1	TRBJ2-5	TRBD1	CASSQELGRGRETQYF	TGCGCCAGCAGCCAAGAATTGGGCAGGGGGAGAGAGACCCAGTACTTC
NA	TRBV5-1	TRBJ2-5	NA	CASSLARAVGQETQYF	TGCGCCAGCAGCTTGGCGCGGGCTGTCGGCCAAGAGACCCAGTACTTC
NA	TRBV6-5	TRBJ1-2	NA	CASSTGINHYGYTF	TGTGCCAGCAGTACAGGTATCAACCACTATGGCTACACCTTC
NA	TRBV19	TRBJ1-1	NA	CASSTPAGLGANTEAFF	TGTGCCAGTAGTACACCGGCGGGGTTAGGAGCGAACACTGAAGCTTTCTTT
NA	TRBV7-9	TRBJ1-5	NA	CASTEGVSNQPQHF	TGTGCCAGCACCGAAGGGGTTAGCAATCAGCCCCAGCATTTT
NA	TRBV7-9	TRBJ1-2	TRBD1	CASSLDRGLIYGYTF	TGTGCCAGCAGCTTAGACAGGGGATTAATCTATGGCTACACCTTC
NA	TRBV7-6	TRBJ2-2	NA	CASSSDLMSVENTGELFF	TGTGCCAGCAGCTCTGACCTTATGTCAGTAGAGAACACCGGGGAGCTGTTTTTT
NA	TRBV30	TRBJ1-1	NA	CAWSVLRFRDYTEAFF	TGTGCCTGGAGTGTACTTAGGTTTCGTGATTACACTGAAGCTTTCTTT
NA	TRBV4-2	TRBJ2-5	TRBD1	CASSLGTGAETQYF	TGTGCCAGCAGCCTCGGGACAGGGGCGGAGACCCAGTACTTC
NA	TRBV7-9	TRBJ2-5	TRBD1	CASSFRQGAWETQYF	TGTGCCAGCAGCTTTAGACAGGGGGCTTGGGAGACCCAGTACTTC
few	TRBV11-2	TRBJ2-7	NA	CASSARTVGYAEQYF	TGTGCCAGCAGCGCAAGGACAGTCGGGTATGCCGAGCAGTACTTC
once	TRBV5-1	TRBJ2-7	NA	CASSSPGISYEQYF	TGCGCCAGCAGCTCTCCCGGGATCTCCTACGAGCAGTACTTC
NA	TRBV6-1	TRBJ2-7	NA	CASSEGTTLNDQYF	TGTGCCAGCAGTGAAGGGACAACACTAAACGACCAGTACTTC
NA	TRBV7-3	TRBJ1-1	TRBD1	CASSLLRRGRSTEAFF	TGTGCCAGCAGCTTACTCCGCAGGGGGCGAAGCACTGAAGCTTTCTTT
NA	TRBV10-3	TRBJ2-1	TRBD2	CAIRLADTYNEQFF	TGTGCCATCAGACTAGCGGACACCTACAATGAGCAGTTCTTC
NA	TRBV27	TRBJ2-2	TRBD1	CASSPRPSDRGQYTGELFF	TGTGCCAGCAGTCCCCGCCCCTCGGACAGGGGGCAGTACACCGGGGAGCTGTTTTTT
few	TRBV6-1	TRBJ1-5	TRBD1	CASSRDRGPEPQHF	TGTGCCAGCAGTCGGGACAGGGGACCGGAGCCCCAGCATTTT
NA	TRBV4-1	TRBJ2-7	NA	CASSQDFDGYYEQYF	TGCGCCAGCAGCCAAGATTTTGACGGATACTACGAGCAGTACTTC
NA	TRBV6-1	TRBJ2-2	TRBD1	CASSETRHRGLGNTGELFF	TGTGCCAGCAGTGAAACCCGCCACAGGGGGCTCGGGAACACCGGGGAGCTGTTTTTT
NA	TRBV25-1	TRBJ2-1	TRBD2	CASSIGLAGVVEQFF	TGTGCCAGCTCGATAGGACTAGCGGGAGTAGTTGAGCAGTTCTTC
NA	TRBV13	TRBJ1-1	NA	CASSLTVNTEAFF	TGTGCCAGCAGCCTGACAGTTAACACTGAAGCTTTCTTT
NA	TRBV28	TRBJ1-5	NA	CASSFGSGYSNQPQHF	TGTGCCAGCAGTTTCGGCAGCGGATATAGCAATCAGCCCCAGCATTTT
NA	TRBV28	TRBJ2-7	TRBD1	CASSFPARDRGSYEQYF	TGTGCCAGCAGTTTTCCAGCCCGGGACAGGGGTTCCTACGAGCAGTACTTC
NA	TRBV5-1	TRBJ1-1	NA	CASSLAVSLNTEAFF	TGCGCCAGCAGCTTGGCCGTCAGTCTGAACACTGAAGCTTTCTTT
NA	TRBV27	TRBJ2-7	NA	CASSIYREPYEQYF	TGTGCCAGCAGTATCTACAGGGAACCTTACGAGCAGTACTTC
NA	TRBV5-1	TRBJ2-1	TRBD2	CASSPRLAGGSYNEQFF	TGCGCCAGCAGCCCCCGACTAGCGGGAGGGTCCTACAATGAGCAGTTCTTC
NA	TRBV21-1	TRBJ1-4	NA	CASSKSRDRGQGTNEKLFF	TGTGCCAGCAGCAAATCCCGGGACAGGGGGCAGGGAACTAATGAAAAACTGTTTTTT
NA	TRBV10-1	TRBJ2-1	TRBD2	CASSSSGRVWEQFF	TGCGCCAGCAGCAGCAGCGGGAGGGTTTGGGAGCAGTTCTTC
NA	TRBV7-8	TRBJ2-2	TRBD2	CASSPSLAAGRSGELFF	TGTGCCAGCAGCCCTTCTTTGGCCGCCGGGAGGTCCGGGGAGCTGTTTTTT
NA	TRBV5-1	TRBJ2-7	NA	CASSLGSRVGEQYF	TGCGCCAGCAGCTTAGGATCCAGGGTCGGCGAGCAGTACTTC